Shown below are 31 T cell receptor beta chains from a single sample sequenced in a study of T cells after posttransplantation cyclophosphamide. Measured with immunoSEQ multiplex PCR; TCRdb has only the in-frame clones, and not every one. The sample holds about 1,900 clones, about 94% seen once. Sequenced input: CD4+ T cells sorted from bone marrow. The receptors come from a woman in her forties or fifties in good health and a related stem cell transplant donor.

The rearrangement uses TRBV5-1 and TRBJ2-3; 9 bases fit TRBD2. V lost 1 base to trimming and J lost 3 bases; unmatched junction nucleotides: 9. The germline gives CDR1 SGHRS, CDR2 YFSETQ. The CDR3 covers 17 residues. The CDR3 here is CASSLSSSGGVTDTQYF. CDR3 coding DNA: TGCGCCAGCAGCTTGTCTAGTAGCGGGGGCGTAACAGATACGCAGTATTTT.

This chain connects TRBV19 to TRBJ1-6; 7 nucleotides align to TRBD1. J gave up 7 bases and V 4 bases, and 4 bases lay outside the gene matches. This CDR3 is 14 amino acids long. Germline assignment: CDR1 LNHDA and CDR2 SQIVND (reference sequence). CDR3 in amino acids: CASSSGTANSPLHF. The CDR3, as DNA: TGTGCCAGTAGTAGCGGGACAGCAAATTCACCCCTCCACTTT.

This chain links TRBV9 with TRBJ2-3, with D perhaps matching TRBD2 (7 bases). The germline V gene encodes CDR1 SGDLS and CDR2 YYNGEE. V was shortened by 6 bases and J by 2 bases, with 19 bases between the two germline ends. CDR3 size: 16 residues. CDR3 bases: TGTGCCAGCAATAGGGGGGGGCGGGGCCACACAGATACGCAGTATTTT. Protein: CASNRGGRGHTDTQYF.

The rearrangement links TRBV9 to TRBJ2-5; TRBD2 agrees at 14 bases. The CDR3 has 17 amino acids. Germline V gene lookup returns CDR1 SGDLS and CDR2 YYNGEE. With 3 bases clipped from V and 6 bases from J, the junction kept 10 bases outside the gene matches. The CDR3 sequence: CASSAGLAGVVPKTQYF. DNA of the CDR3: TGTGCCAGCAGCGCGGGACTAGCGGGAGTAGTTCCGAAGACCCAGTACTTC. Looking up the rest from reference TRBV9 and TRBJ2-5 gives the full variable domain: DSGVTQTPKHLITATGQRVTLRCSPRSGDLSVYWYQQSLDQGLQFLIQYYNGEERAKGNILERFSAQQFPDLHSELNLSSLELGDSALYFCASSAGLAGVVPKTQYFGPGTRLLVL.

This rearrangement joins TRBV4-2 to TRBJ2-3, with 11 bases identical to TRBD2. The CDR3 length is 18 residues. Germline CDR1 reads LGHNA; CDR2 reads YNFKEQ. J was trimmed by 0 bases and V by 4 bases; bases with no gene match: 9. The CDR3 DNA is TGTGCCAGCAGCCCGGGGACTAGCGGTACCCCTAGCACAGATACGCAGTATTTT. Amino acid sequence: CASSPGTSGTPSTDTQYF.

This clone was observed a single time. The chain employs TRBV5-5 and TRBJ2-7, with D perhaps matching TRBD2 (6 bases). Germline loops: CDR1 SGHKS, CDR2 YYEKEE (reference sequence). Between the trimmed V and J ends, which lost 1 base and 4 bases, there was a span of 12 bases. The CDR3 runs 14 residues. The CDR3 bases are TGTGCCAGCAGCTTGACTCGGGAGCTTTACGAGCAGTACTTC. Translated: CASSLTRELYEQYF.

The chain links TRBV5-1 to TRBJ2-3; weak D call: TRBD2 (6 bases). Germline CDR1 SGHRS, CDR2 YFSETQ. With 5 bases removed from V and 1 base from J, the gap between germline ends came to 11 bases. This CDR3 has 14 residues. The CDR3 sequence is CASRRGEGTDTQYF. For the CDR3, the DNA is TGCGCCAGCAGAAGAGGGGAGGGCACAGATACGCAGTATTTT.

The chain is built from TRBV13 and TRBJ2-1, with 9 nucleotides matching TRBD1. The trim removed 5 bases at V and 0 bases at J, leaving 8 bases unmatched. The germline CDR1 and CDR2 sequences are PRHDT and FYEKMQ (reference sequence). This CDR3 has 17 residues. In nucleotides, the CDR3 is TGTGCCAGCAGCCGACGGACAGGGGACCTCTCCTACAATGAGCAGTTCTTC. The encoded protein is CASSRRTGDLSYNEQFF.

The gene calls are TRBV5-1 and TRBJ2-5, with 8 bases that match TRBD2. Germline CDR1 is SGHRS and CDR2 is YFSETQ. This CDR3 is 14 amino acids long. J was trimmed by 2 bases and V by 4 bases; bases with no gene match: 4. The CDR3 here is CASSPGLDQETQYF. The CDR3 DNA reads TGCGCCAGCAGCCCGGGACTAGATCAAGAGACCCAGTACTTC.

This sequence joins TRBV19 and TRBJ2-5, with TRBD2 matching 10 bases. The CDR3 spans 15 residues. CDR1 and CDR2 (germline): LNHDA, SQIVND (reference sequence). The V segment lost 4 bases and the J segment 4 bases; nucleotides outside the gene matches: 6. For the CDR3, the DNA is TGTGCCAGTAGTAATACCGGGACTAGCGTAGAGACCCAGTACTTC. Its translation: CASSNTGTSVETQYF. Looking up the rest from reference TRBV19 and TRBJ2-5 gives the full variable domain: DGGITQSPKYLFRKEGQNVTLSCEQNLNHDAMYWYRQDPGQGLRLIYYSQIVNDFQKGDIAEGYSVSREKKESFPLTVTSAQKNPTAFYLCASSNTGTSVETQYFGPGTRLLVL.

The rearrangement joins TRBV5-1 to TRBJ2-3; D is unresolved. This CDR3 comprises 15 residues. Trimming pared 4 bases from V and 0 bases from J, leaving 12 bases between. CDR1 and CDR2 (germline): SGHRS, YFSETQ. CDR3 in DNA: TGCGCCAGCAGCCCTAAGGCGGCTAGCACAGATACGCAGTATTTT. It specifies CASSPKAASTDTQYF.

The chain couples TRBV5-1 to TRBJ2-5; a possible D gene is TRBD2 (6 bases). This CDR3 is 15 amino acids long. Deletions cut 0 bases from V and 1 base from J, with 10 bases between. Per germline, CDR1 SGHRS and CDR2 YFSETQ. CDR3 DNA: TGCGCCAGCAGCTTGGCGGGGACTTCCCAAGAGACCCAGTACTTC. This codes for CASSLAGTSQETQYF.

The chain combines TRBV4-1 with TRBJ2-1; 7 bases fit TRBD2. Losses at the gene ends were 0 bases for V and 6 bases for J; bases not matched to a gene: 5. The CDR3 sequence is 15 residues long. Germline values: CDR1 MGHRA, CDR2 YSYEKL. The CDR3 protein is CASSQEWGGTNEQFF. CDR3 bases: TGCGCCAGCAGCCAAGAGTGGGGGGGGACCAATGAGCAGTTCTTC.

In its sample, this clone was seen a few times. The gene calls are TRBV6-1 and TRBJ1-3; D is unclear. Trimming pared 4 bases from V and 0 bases from J, leaving 16 bases between. The CDR3 sequence is 17 residues long. Germline values: CDR1 MNHNS, CDR2 SASEGT. CDR3 protein: CASSAVGGEISGNTIYF. CDR3 bases: TGTGCCAGCAGTGCCGTTGGAGGAGAGATCTCTGGAAACACCATATATTTT.

The J gene is TRBJ1-1, the V gene TRBV19; TRBD1 is a possible D gene (6 bases). Trimming took 4 bases from V and 3 from J, leaving 21 bases between them. Germline V gene data show CDR1 as LNHDA and CDR2 as SQIVND (reference sequence). CDR3 length equals 17 residues. CDR3 amino acids: CASSTLAAGVRDTEAFF. The CDR3 DNA is TGTGCCAGTAGTACGCTAGCGGCAGGGGTTAGGGACACTGAAGCTTTCTTT.

CDR3 in amino acids: CASSSRWGQETQYF. The CDR3 bases are TGTGCCAGCAGCTCCAGATGGGGCCAGGAGACCCAGTACTTC. The J gene is TRBJ2-5, the V gene TRBV7-6; the D gene is possibly TRBD1 (5 bases). Trimming took 4 bases from V and 5 from J, leaving 14 bases between them. The CDR3 runs to 14 residues. In germline, CDR1 is SGHVS, CDR2 FNYEAQ.

The genes are TRBV11-3 and TRBJ2-5; the D gene is possibly TRBD2 (6 bases). The CDR3 length is 13 residues. The germline V gene encodes CDR1 SGHNT and CDR2 YENEEA. V was shortened by 5 bases and J by 5 bases, with 12 bases between the two germline ends. CDR3 nucleotides: TGTGCCAGCAGCCACGGAGGGAAGGAGACCCAGTACTTC. This sequence encodes CASSHGGKETQYF.

The chain is built from TRBV19 and TRBJ2-3; TRBD2 aligns across 7 bases. The CDR3 covers 16 residues. Germline CDR1 LNHDA, CDR2 SQIVND (reference sequence). Losses at the gene ends were 3 bases for V and 3 bases for J; bases not matched to a gene: 9. The CDR3: CASSIRARGSTDTQYF. The CDR3, as DNA: TGTGCCAGTAGTATCCGAGCGCGCGGGAGTACAGATACGCAGTATTTT.

The rearrangement joins TRBV18 to TRBJ1-3; the D is unclear. V lost 4 bases, J lost 0 bases, and 7 bases lay in between. The germline V gene has CDR1 KGHSH and CDR2 LQKENI. CDR3 size: 14 residues. CDR3 sequence (DNA): TGTGCCAGCTCACTTCCAGGCTCTGGAAACACCATATATTTT. It specifies CASSLPGSGNTIYF. Full variable domain (missing parts from reference TRBV18 and TRBJ1-3): NAGVMQNPRHLVRRRGQEARLRCSPMKGHSHVYWYRQLPEEGLKFMVYLQKENIIDESGMPKERFSAEFPKEGPSILRIQQVVRGDSAAYFCASSLPGSGNTIYFGEGSWLTVV.

The chain is built from TRBV5-6 and TRBJ2-5; unclear D gene. The assigned J gene may be wrong: the sequence end matches TRBJ2-7 better. Germline assignment: CDR1 SGHDT and CDR2 YYEEEE. The CDR3 spans 13 residues. In DNA form, the CDR3 reads TGTGCCAGCAGCTTGGGTTCCACCCACGAGCAGTACTTC. It yields the protein CASSLGSTHEQYF.

Concerning this clone: An end of the junction differs from the germline gene, which may be a read error. Different DNA sequences within this sample yield the same CDR3. This chain uses TRBV6-1 with TRBJ2-7, with D perhaps TRBD1 (5 bases). The CDR3 has 13 amino acids. CDR1 and CDR2 from the germline V gene are MNHNS and SASEGT. The CDR3 loop is CASSEVRDYEQYF. CDR3 DNA: TGTGCCAGCAGCGAAGTCAGGGACTACGAGCAGTACTTC.

As concerns this clone: The germline gene is not matched at one end of the junction; a read error may be the cause. The gene calls are TRBV7-7 and TRBJ2-3, with a possible D match to TRBD2 (5 bases). This CDR3 comprises 16 residues. Germline CDR1 is SSHAT and CDR2 is FNYEAQ (reference sequence). The CDR3 loop reads CASSPSSSGTRATQYF. The DNA for the CDR3 is TGTGCTAGCAGCCCAAGTTCGAGCGGCACCCGGGCTACGCAGTATTTT.

This chain connects TRBV6-5 to TRBJ1-1; D might be TRBD1 (5 bases). The germline gives CDR1 MNHEY, CDR2 SVGAGI. The CDR3 is 13 residues long. V lost 3 bases and J 10 bases, leaving 15 bases between the germline ends. The CDR3: CASSYRGIDGAFF. The CDR3 coding sequence is TGTGCCAGCAGTTATAGGGGAATTGATGGAGCTTTCTTT.

This rearrangement joins TRBV2 to TRBJ2-5; TRBD2 aligns across 16 bases. Germline loops: CDR1 SNHLY, CDR2 FYNNEI. The CDR3 totals 16 residues. The V segment lost 8 bases and the J segment 5 bases; nucleotides outside the gene matches: 8. CDR3 sequence reads: CASDTGTSGRGETQYF. The CDR3 DNA reads as TGTGCCAGCGACACCGGGACTAGCGGGAGGGGGGAGACCCAGTACTTC. The full variable domain, in which reference TRBV2 and TRBJ2-5 provide the parts outside the CDR3, is EPEVTQTPSHQVTQMGQEVILRCVPISNHLYFYWYRQILGQKVEFLVSFYNNEISEKSEIFDDQFSVERPDGSNFTLKIRSTKLEDSAMYFCASDTGTSGRGETQYFGPGTRLLVL.

CDR3 bases: TGTGCCAGCAGTTACACGGGGGAAACTAATGAAAAACTGTTTTTT. It specifies CASSYTGETNEKLFF. This sequence joins TRBV6-5 and TRBJ1-4, with TRBD1 as a possible D gene (5 bases). V lost 2 bases and J 1 base, leaving 8 bases between the germline ends. The CDR3 totals 15 residues. CDR1 is MNHEY and CDR2 is SVGAGI in the germline V gene.

This chain connects TRBV6-6 to TRBJ2-2; 7 bases agree with TRBD1. Trimming took 5 bases from V and 6 from J; bases not matched to a gene: 12. There are 16 residues in the CDR3. Germline V gene sequence: CDR1 MNHNY, CDR2 SVGAGI (reference sequence). In DNA form, the CDR3 reads TGTGCCAGCAGTGGCCCGGGCAGGGGGTCCTCCGGGGAGCTGTTTTTT. Protein: CASSGPGRGSSGELFF.

The chain combines TRBV19 with TRBJ1-6, with D uncertain. Germline V lookup: CDR1 LNHDA, CDR2 SQIVND (reference sequence). The CDR3 covers 12 residues. V gave up 7 bases and J gave up 7 bases, with 8 bases separating them. DNA of the CDR3: TGTGCCAGTAACGGGGAGAATTCACCCCTCCACTTT. This gives the protein CASNGENSPLHF.

The chain carries TRBV5-6 and TRBJ1-2, with TRBD1 matching 7 bases. The CDR3 loop spans 14 amino acids. Per the germline V gene, CDR1 is SGHDT and CDR2 is YYEEEE. J gave up 8 bases and V 2 bases, and 9 bases lay outside the gene matches. CDR3 coding DNA: TGTGCCAGCAGCTTTCGAGGGGGCGCGGGGGGCTACACCTTC. Amino acid sequence: CASSFRGGAGGYTF. Complete variable domain (other parts from reference TRBV5-6 and TRBJ1-2): DAGVTQSPTHLIKTRGQQVTLRCSPKSGHDTVSWYQQALGQGPQFIFQYYEEEERQRGNFPDRFSGHQFPNYSSELNVNALLLGDSALYLCASSFRGGAGGYTFGSGTRLTVV.

V gene TRBV5-1 combines with J gene TRBJ2-5; D is uncertain. The germline V gene has CDR1 SGHRS and CDR2 YFSETQ. Trimming stripped 4 bases from V and 2 bases from J, with 9 bases between. The CDR3 loop spans 13 amino acids. CDR3 DNA: TGCGCCAGCAGCCTTACAGCACAAGAGACCCAGTACTTC. Its translation is CASSLTAQETQYF.

V usage is TRBV28 and J usage is TRBJ2-7; TRBD1 agrees at 7 bases. Germline assignment: CDR1 MDHEN and CDR2 SYDVKM. The trim removed 5 bases at V and 3 bases at J, leaving 7 bases unmatched. The CDR3 is 14 amino acids. CDR3: CASSPPGQLYEQYF. CDR3 DNA: TGTGCCAGCAGTCCCCCGGGACAGCTCTACGAGCAGTACTTC.

The rearrangement links TRBV5-1 to TRBJ1-1; 9 nucleotides line up with TRBD1. J gave up 4 bases and V 4 bases, and 20 bases lay outside the gene matches. Germline CDR1 reads SGHRS; CDR2 reads YFSETQ. This CDR3 spans 19 amino acids. The CDR3 loop reads CASSLQGGGTGLPSTEAFF. In nucleotides, the CDR3 is TGCGCCAGCAGCCTCCAGGGGGGTGGGACAGGGCTGCCGAGCACTGAAGCTTTCTTT.